This T cell receptor beta chain comes out of a study of blood T cell repertoires in COVID-19. The assay was immunoSEQ multiplex PCR, and TCRdb's table has in-frame clones only and misses some. The table has around 130,000 clones, approximately 77% seen once. The V gene's germline CDR1 is MGHRA and CDR2 YSYEKL. CDR3 length: 15 amino acids. Deletions cut 8 bases from V and 6 bases from J, with 20 bases between. This clone was counted only a few times. This receptor was taken from a man older than 75 with acute or convalescent COVID-19. J is TRBJ1-5 and V is TRBV4-1; the D gene is possibly TRBD1 (5 bases). Material for sequencing was peripheral blood. This CDR3 reads CASETQEGVSQPQHF. CDR3 nucleotides: TGCGCCAGCGAGACCCAGGAAGGGGTTTCTCAGCCCCAGCATTTT.